The present T cell receptor beta chain was sequenced within a study of tumor-infiltrating lymphocytes in primary liver carcinoma. Study in general: Every sample contained roughly 3.65 to 7.13 million productive TCRbeta reads, and these numbers were similar from one tissue type to another.

Germline DNA was also extracted, while the blood RNA originated from unsorted whole blood. At least ten counts were recorded for this clonotype. There are 17 residues in the CDR3. Deletions cut 6 bases from V and 7 bases from J, with 25 bases between. Starting from roughly 0.5 ug of total RNA, TCR beta cDNA was produced with a primer in the constant region. Three nested multiplex PCR rounds, a slightly modified ARM-PCR, produced the libraries for TCR beta. Amplification in the first two PCR rounds was performed using TRBV1-TRBV30 forward primers and a C-beta reverse primer for approximately 10 cycles each. TCRdb re-analysed the multiplex PCR reads in MiXCR, keeping a single row per CDR3 protein. The table includes 310,000 or so distinct CDR3 sequences, more than 55% detected once.

The sequenced sample consisted of peripheral blood. This receptor was obtained from a woman aged 25 to 39 with primary liver carcinoma and hepatitis B virus infection. The V call is TRBV12-3 or TRBV12-4, the J call TRBJ2-1, with D perhaps given as TRBD1 or TRBD2 (7 bases each). This CDR3 reads CASSPRGGEGRVNEQFF. The CDR3 nucleotides read TGTGCCAGCAGCCCCAGGGGGGGAGAGGGGAGAGTAAATGAGCAGTTCTTC.